The 20 T cell receptor beta chains below come from one sample, sequenced in a study of shared clonotypes between healthy human individuals. Assay: immunoSEQ multiplex PCR; the TCRdb copy retains only in-frame clones and omits some. Among some 1 million clones, about 76% were seen once, and the ten largest hold approximately 1.5%. The sequenced sample was memory CD4+ T cells sorted from blood. Specified subset: CD45RA-negative fraction. These receptors were collected from a young man in good health.

The table lists this clone with a count of one. V usage is TRBV7-8 and J usage is TRBJ2-3; no clear D. The ends were cut back, 5 bases at V and 4 bases at J, with 10 bases in the middle. The CDR3 contains 13 residues. Germline values: CDR1 SGHVS, CDR2 FQNEAQ. The CDR3 protein is CASSPVQADTQYF. CDR3 DNA: TGTGCCAGCAGCCCGGTCCAGGCAGATACGCAGTATTTT.

V and J are TRBV6-1 and TRBJ2-3; the match to TRBD2 covers 7 bases. J gave up 5 bases and V 1 base, and 6 bases lay outside the gene matches. CDR1 is MNHNS, CDR2 SASEGT, per germline. The CDR3 is 15 residues long. The CDR3 sequence is CASSEGTRKVDTQYF. CDR3 bases: TGTGCCAGCAGTGAAGGGACTAGGAAGGTAGATACGCAGTATTTT.

The CDR3 coding sequence is TGCGCCAGCAGTCCTAGCGGGGGGAACACCGGGGAGCTGTTTTTT. Protein product: CASSPSGGNTGELFF. This rearrangement joins TRBV10-2 to TRBJ2-2; 10 positions match TRBD2. V lost 5 bases and J lost 1; bases outside the gene matches: 1. Germline-derived CDR1 and CDR2 are WSHSY and SAAADI. The CDR3 has 15 amino acids.

In DNA form, the CDR3 reads TGCGCCAGCAGCCATGAACAGGGCTACAAGTTCTTC. Protein: CASSHEQGYKFF. This chain connects TRBV4-1 to TRBJ2-1; weak D call: TRBD1 (6 bases). CDR1 is MGHRA and CDR2 is YSYEKL in the germline V gene. The CDR3 totals 12 residues. V was pared by 3 bases and J by 14 bases, with 14 bases between.

This chain links TRBV28 with TRBJ1-5; possibly TRBD1 for D (5 bases). There are 15 residues in the CDR3. Deletions cut 5 bases from V and 1 base from J, with 12 bases between. Germline V lookup: CDR1 MDHEN, CDR2 SYDVKM. The CDR3 DNA follows: TGTGCCAGCAGTACCCCCCGGGGGAGCAATCAGCCCCAGCATTTT. It encodes CASSTPRGSNQPQHF.

This clone came up once. The chain uses TRBV2 and TRBJ2-5; D is possibly TRBD1 (5 bases). V shed 4 bases and J shed 1 base, with 7 bases lying between them. CDR3 length equals 13 residues. The germline gives CDR1 SNHLY, CDR2 FYNNEI. The CDR3 loop is CASSGQPQETQYF. CDR3 DNA sequence: TGTGCCAGCAGTGGACAGCCCCAAGAGACCCAGTACTTC.

This sequence joins TRBV11-2 and TRBJ2-7; 8 positions agree with TRBD1. V lost 4 bases to trimming and J lost 4 bases; unmatched junction nucleotides: 12. The CDR3 has 16 residues. CDR1 is SGHAT, CDR2 FQNNGV, per germline. This chain's CDR3 is CASSSGGTGFKYEQYF. The CDR3 DNA reads as TGTGCCAGCAGCTCAGGTGGGACAGGTTTTAAGTACGAGCAGTACTTC.

The CDR3 region is CSVAGQGNEKLFF. The CDR3 DNA reads TGCAGCGTCGCGGGGCAGGGCAATGAAAAACTGTTTTTT. The chain is built from TRBV29-1 and TRBJ1-4; D is perhaps TRBD1 (5 bases). Trimming removed 6 bases at V and 5 bases at J, with 13 bases between. CDR3 size: 13 residues. The germline gives CDR1 SQVTM, CDR2 ANQGSEA.

J is TRBJ2-7 and V is TRBV11-2; 7 bases match TRBD1. With 5 bases clipped from V and 12 bases from J, the junction kept 7 bases outside the gene matches. This CDR3 contains 11 residues. The germline V gene encodes CDR1 SGHAT and CDR2 FQNNGV. The CDR3 DNA is TGTGCCAGCAGCATCGGACAGGTGGGGTACTTC. Protein: CASSIGQVGYF.

The V and J genes are TRBV11-2 and TRBJ2-7; TRBD1 matches 8 bases. V lost 3 bases to trimming and J lost 9 bases; unmatched junction nucleotides: 16. CDR1 is SGHAT and CDR2 is FQNNGV in the germline V gene. CDR3 length: 16 residues. The CDR3 nucleotides read TGTGCCAGCAGCTTCAACCCCCCGGGACAGGTCTTCGGGCAGTACTTC. Protein: CASSFNPPGQVFGQYF.

The chain recombines TRBV6-1 with TRBJ2-7; 8 bases are a match to TRBD1. This CDR3 has 14 residues. Germline V lookup: CDR1 MNHNS, CDR2 SASEGT. Losses at the gene ends were 5 bases for V and 6 bases for J; bases not matched to a gene: 9. Here the CDR3 DNA reads TGTGCCAGCAGTATCCGGGACAGGAGCTCCGAGCAGTACTTC. This encodes CASSIRDRSSEQYF.

This chain uses TRBV6-1 with TRBJ2-7; D is undetermined. The length of the CDR3 is 13 residues. CDR1 and CDR2 from the germline V gene are MNHNS and SASEGT. Trimming stripped 11 bases from V and 2 bases from J, with 16 bases between. The DNA for the CDR3 is TGTGCCGGGCAGACGGGTACGACCTACGAGCAGTACTTC. This gives the protein CAGQTGTTYEQYF.

This clone was seen a handful of times. The chain couples TRBV27 to TRBJ2-2, with D possibly being TRBD2 (5 bases). V shed 4 bases and J shed 7 bases, with 7 bases lying between them. Germline CDR1 MNHEY, CDR2 SMNVEV (reference sequence). This CDR3 is built from 12 residues. CDR3 in DNA: TGTGCCAGCAGTTGGGAGCGCGGGGAGCTGTTTTTT. Translating gives CASSWERGELFF.

This clone was observed a single time. Other DNA sequences in this sample translate to the same CDR3. V usage is TRBV27 and J usage is TRBJ2-7; TRBD1 matches at 9 bases. Germline V CDR1 and CDR2: MNHEY, SMNVEV (reference sequence). The CDR3 length is 15 residues. V was clipped by 6 bases and J by 1 base; unmatched bases: 7. CDR3 in DNA: TGTGCCAGCAGCCCGGGACAGGGACGATCCTACGAGCAGTACTTC. This translates into CASSPGQGRSYEQYF.

This clone was recorded a few times. The chain links TRBV18 to TRBJ2-7, with 8 positions matching TRBD2. V shed 1 base, J shed 5 bases, and the junction held 13 bases outside the gene matches. The CDR3 contains 17 residues. Germline V CDR1 and CDR2: KGHSH, LQKENI. Here the CDR3 reads CASSPLGVREGGHEQYF. The CDR3 DNA follows: TGTGCCAGCTCACCACTGGGAGTTCGGGAGGGGGGACACGAGCAGTACTTC.

V is TRBV30 and J is TRBJ1-1; D might be TRBD1 (5 bases). This CDR3 has 12 residues. V dropped 5 bases and J dropped 4 bases, with 11 bases sitting between them. From germline, CDR1 is GTSNPN and CDR2 SVGIG (reference sequence). The CDR3 sequence is CAWDSRATEAFF. Written as DNA, the CDR3 is TGTGCCTGGGACAGTAGGGCCACTGAAGCTTTCTTT.

J is TRBJ2-4 and V is TRBV5-8; 8 positions match TRBD1. Germline-derived CDR1 and CDR2 are SGHTS and YDEGEE. Germline trimming cut 4 bases from V and 4 bases from J; bases unmatched to any gene: 4. This CDR3 region has 14 residues. The CDR3 sequence: CASSGGTGKNIQYF. CDR3 DNA sequence: TGTGCCAGCAGCGGCGGGACAGGAAAAAACATTCAGTACTTC.

The chain links TRBV6-5 to TRBJ1-1, with D maybe TRBD1 (5 bases). V lost 2 bases and J 1 base, leaving 11 bases between the germline ends. The length of the CDR3 is 15 residues. Germline CDR1 MNHEY, CDR2 SVGAGI. CDR3 region: CASSYGTDRNTEAFF. CDR3 coding DNA: TGTGCCAGCAGTTACGGGACCGACCGGAACACTGAAGCTTTCTTT.

The rearrangement links TRBV5-1 to TRBJ2-7, with 9 bases aligning to TRBD1. There are 15 residues in the CDR3. Germline CDR1 is SGHRS and CDR2 is YFSETQ. V was clipped by 5 bases and J by 5 bases; unmatched bases: 11. The CDR3 here is CASRKGQGTSDEQYF. The CDR3, as DNA: TGCGCCAGCAGAAAAGGACAGGGGACAAGCGACGAGCAGTACTTC.

The chain couples TRBV4-1 to TRBJ1-4; 11 bases line up with TRBD1. Germline CDR1 MGHRA, CDR2 YSYEKL. Trimming cost V 4 bases and J 0 bases; bases outside gene matches: 10. The CDR3 covers 19 residues. CDR3 loop: CASSLLGQGVLATNEKLFF. CDR3 in DNA: TGCGCCAGCAGCCTTTTGGGACAGGGGGTTTTAGCAACTAATGAAAAACTGTTTTTT.